This passage covers 10 T cell receptor beta chains from one sample sequenced in a study of T cell responses to AZD1222 COVID-19 vaccine. Assay: immunoSEQ multiplex PCR; the TCRdb copy retains only in-frame clones and omits some. The table shows approximately 140,000 clones, with around 90% occurring only once. The source material was peripheral blood, sampled 28 days after the second AZD1222 dose. The receptor source for this set is an adult who received the AZD1222 COVID-19 vaccine.

The chain links TRBV6-4 to TRBJ1-2, with 8 positions matching TRBD1. The CDR3 totals 15 residues. Germline CDR1 MRHNA, CDR2 SNTAGT. V gave up 2 bases and J gave up 2 bases; unmatched junction bases: 4. The CDR3 region is CASSDGTGVNYGYTF. DNA of the CDR3: TGTGCCAGCAGTGACGGGACAGGAGTCAACTATGGCTACACCTTC.

The count of this clone is one. This sequence joins TRBV27 and TRBJ2-5; weak D call: TRBD2 (5 bases). The CDR3 has 14 residues. Germline loops: CDR1 MNHEY, CDR2 SMNVEV (reference sequence). V was shortened by 0 bases and J by 1 base, with 6 bases between the two germline ends. The CDR3 here is CASSLSGVQETQYF. DNA for the CDR3: TGTGCCAGCAGTTTATCGGGAGTCCAAGAGACCCAGTACTTC.

This clone was recorded once. V gene TRBV14 combines with J gene TRBJ1-6; 8 bases align to TRBD1. The CDR3 extends over 15 amino acids. Germline assignment: CDR1 SGHDN and CDR2 FVKESK. The junction had 11 bases not matched to a gene; V was cut back by 4 bases and J by 12 bases. The CDR3 DNA sequence: TGTGCCAGCAGCCCAATGGCGACAGGGGTAGGACCCCTCCACTTT. This encodes CASSPMATGVGPLHF.

CDR3: CASLGGFYGYTF. Here the CDR3 DNA reads TGTGCCAGCTTGGGCGGATTTTATGGCTACACCTTC. This rearrangement joins TRBV2 to TRBJ1-2; no definite D call. The CDR3 sequence is 12 residues long. CDR1 is SNHLY, CDR2 FYNNEI, per germline. Trimming cost V 8 bases and J 5 bases, with 12 bases left between them.

This rearrangement joins TRBV7-9 to TRBJ2-7; 10 positions agree with TRBD1. The germline V gene has CDR1 SEHNR and CDR2 FQNEAQ (reference sequence). Germline trimming cut 7 bases from V and 2 bases from J; bases unmatched to any gene: 2. The CDR3 runs 13 residues. The CDR3 sequence is CASTGQGTYEQYF. Here the CDR3 DNA reads TGTGCCAGCACGGGACAGGGGACCTACGAGCAGTACTTC.

The rearrangement links TRBV18 to TRBJ2-1; 7 bases are shared with TRBD2. The CDR3 totals 15 residues. V shed 3 bases and J 0 bases; nucleotides not matched to a gene: 2. Germline loops: CDR1 KGHSH, CDR2 LQKENI. CDR3 protein: CASSPGGGSYNEQFF. The DNA of the CDR3 is TGTGCCAGCTCACCGGGGGGGGGCTCCTACAATGAGCAGTTCTTC.

The V gene is TRBV19, the J gene TRBJ1-2; D is unresolved. V gave up 7 bases and J gave up 6 bases, with 9 bases separating them. The CDR3 loop spans 11 amino acids. The germline V gene encodes CDR1 LNHDA and CDR2 SQIVND (reference sequence). The CDR3, as DNA: TGTGCCAGTACCTGGTGGAATGGCTACACCTTC. Amino acids: CASTWWNGYTF.

This clone was recorded once. The chain joins TRBV30 to TRBJ2-2; 8 nucleotides align to TRBD2. Germline values: CDR1 GTSNPN, CDR2 SVGIG (reference sequence). This CDR3 is 20 amino acids long. V trimming: 0 bases; J trimming: 5 bases; junction bases outside the gene matches: 20. The CDR3 here is CAWSVGGTGLARIRTGELFF. In DNA form, the CDR3 reads TGTGCCTGGAGTGTTGGGGGGACTGGACTAGCAAGGATAAGGACCGGGGAGCTGTTTTTT.

Regarding this clone: The CDR3 end shows no conserved phenylalanine or tryptophan, and so a read error is likely. The DNA is omitted, as the CDR3 cannot be located on it reliably, and the CDR3 follows TCRdb's listing. The chain employs TRBV7-2 and TRBJ1-2. Looked up from germline, CDR1 is SGHTA and CDR2 is FQGNSA. The CDR3 length equals 8 residues, ends included. Here the CDR3 reads CASSLDLL.

V usage is TRBV15 and J usage is TRBJ2-1; 10 bases line up with TRBD2. Trimming removed 0 bases from V and 5 bases from J; junction bases left unmatched: 1. The germline gives CDR1 LNHNV, CDR2 YYDKDF (reference sequence). This CDR3 has 15 residues. The CDR3 spells CATSRDLAGDNEQFF. As DNA, the CDR3 is TGTGCCACCAGCAGAGATCTAGCGGGAGACAATGAGCAGTTCTTC.